The 7 T cell receptor beta chains reported below all come from one sample, sequenced in a study of cytomegalovirus exposure and HLA in healthy donors. The study ran its PCR with 60 Vbeta and 13 Jbeta primers. This table comes from immunoSEQ multiplex PCR, and its TCRdb copy is limited to in-frame clones, with some not included. Among roughly 160,000 clones listed, more than 65% were seen once. Sequenced input: PBMCs. Receptors were obtained from a woman in her fifties or sixties in good health and CMV-seronegative.

This sequence joins TRBV5-1 and TRBJ2-1, with 15 bases lining up with TRBD2. Germline V gene data show CDR1 as SGHRS and CDR2 as YFSETQ. The V segment lost 4 bases and the J segment 3 bases; nucleotides outside the gene matches: 8. The CDR3 runs to 18 residues. CDR3 DNA: TGCGCCAGCAGCCGGGGACTAGCGGGAGGCCCCCTCTACAATGAGCAGTTCTTC. It encodes CASSRGLAGGPLYNEQFF.

CDR3 loop: CASTRTGGEIMNTEAFF. The CDR3 nucleotides read TGTGCCAGCACCCGGACAGGGGGGGAGATTATGAACACTGAAGCTTTCTTT. The chain employs TRBV27 and TRBJ1-1, with TRBD1 identical over 10 bases. Germline values: CDR1 MNHEY, CDR2 SMNVEV (reference sequence). The V segment lost 7 bases and the J segment 0 bases; nucleotides outside the gene matches: 11. The CDR3 contains 17 residues.

The chain joins TRBV5-1 to TRBJ2-1; TRBD2 matches 8 bases. Germline CDR1 is SGHRS and CDR2 is YFSETQ. Trimming took 3 bases from V and 4 from J; bases not matched to a gene: 6. CDR3 size: 15 residues. The CDR3 DNA follows: TGCGCCAGCAGCTCTTTAGCGGGAACTTACAATGAGCAGTTCTTC. This sequence encodes CASSSLAGTYNEQFF.

This rearrangement joins TRBV7-2 to TRBJ2-2; the match to TRBD2 covers 9 bases. This CDR3 contains 16 residues. The germline V gene has CDR1 SGHTA and CDR2 FQGNSA. V trimming: 7 bases; J trimming: 6 bases; junction bases outside the gene matches: 12. In nucleotides, the CDR3 is TGTGCCAGCAATCCACCGGGACTAGCAGGGTCCGGGGAGCTGTTTTTT. This sequence encodes CASNPPGLAGSGELFF.

The V call is TRBV9, the J call TRBJ1-1; D remains ambiguous. CDR3 length: 18 residues. Trimming took 0 bases from V and 0 from J, leaving 18 bases between them. The germline V gene has CDR1 SGDLS and CDR2 YYNGEE. The CDR3: CASSVAWSGGWMNTEAFF. CDR3 DNA sequence: TGTGCCAGCAGCGTAGCTTGGTCAGGTGGTTGGATGAACACTGAAGCTTTCTTT.

In nucleotides, the CDR3 is TGTGCCTGGAGTCAGGGTCTCTACAATGAGCAGTTCTTC. The encoded protein is CAWSQGLYNEQFF. The chain combines TRBV30 with TRBJ2-1; D is possibly TRBD1 (5 bases). The V end lost 2 bases, the J end lost 3 bases, and 8 bases lay between the germline ends. Germline lookup yields CDR1 GTSNPN and CDR2 SVGIG (reference sequence). The CDR3 runs to 13 residues.

The chain employs TRBV28 and TRBJ1-3; D is possibly TRBD1 (5 bases). This CDR3 is 15 amino acids long. Germline V CDR1 and CDR2: MDHEN, SYDVKM. V gave up 5 bases and J gave up 2 bases, with 13 bases separating them. This chain's CDR3 is CASSPRRGAGNTIYF. As DNA, the CDR3 is TGTGCCAGCAGTCCCCGACGGGGGGCTGGAAACACCATATATTTT.